The rows below give T cell receptor beta chains drawn from one sample of a study of cytomegalovirus exposure and HLA in healthy donors. Sequencing used immunoSEQ multiplex PCR; TCRdb keeps in-frame clones, though not all of them. The table for this sample gives 100,000 to 150,000 clones. Sequenced material: PBMCs. The receptor source for this set is a man aged 18 to 30 in good health and CMV-seronegative. The CDR3 runs from the conserved cysteine through the conserved F or W. A D gene is named only where the DNA matches it firmly.

CAWSVLSPGELFF | TGTGCCTGGAGTGTACTCTCTCCGGGGGAGCTGTTTTTT | TRBJ2-2 | TRBV30 | NA | 13
CASTGLAGIGEQFF | TGTGCCAGCACGGGACTAGCGGGAATCGGTGAGCAGTTCTTC | TRBJ2-1 | TRBV6-5 | TRBD2 | 14
CASSQEGGYNEQFF | TGTGCCAGCAGCCAAGAAGGAGGGTACAATGAGCAGTTCTTC | TRBJ2-1 | TRBV4-2 | NA | 14
CASGLVHERFTEAFF | TGTGCTAGTGGTTTGGTACATGAGAGGTTTACTGAAGCTTTCTTT | TRBJ1-1 | TRBV12-5 | NA | 15
CSVAGTENYEQYF | TGCAGCGTTGCCGGGACAGAAAACTACGAGCAGTACTTC | TRBJ2-7 | TRBV29-1 | TRBD1 | 13
CASSLAKGGGAGLGPGELFF | TGCGCCAGCAGCTTGGCCAAGGGCGGGGGGGCCGGTCTTGGTCCCGGGGAGCTGTTTTTT | TRBJ2-2 | TRBV5-1 | TRBD2 | 20
CASSLTTGGPLSSPLHF | TGTGCCAGCAGCTTAACGACAGGGGGCCCGCTAAGTTCACCCCTCCACTTT | TRBJ1-6 | TRBV7-8 | TRBD1 | 17
CASSPVTNSEAFF | TGCGCCAGCAGCCCTGTTACTAACTCTGAAGCTTTCTTT | TRBJ1-1 | TRBV4-1 | NA | 13
CASSVTGLDYEQYF | TGTGCCAGCAGCGTAACTGGACTAGATTACGAGCAGTACTTC | TRBJ2-7 | TRBV11-3 | TRBD2 | 14
CASLGTGVAGELFF | TGTGCCTCCCTAGGGACAGGGGTAGCCGGGGAGCTGTTTTTT | TRBJ2-2 | TRBV15 | TRBD1 | 14
CAWRPLAGNTGELFF | TGTGCCTGGAGACCTCTAGCGGGGAACACCGGGGAGCTGTTTTTT | TRBJ2-2 | TRBV30 | TRBD2 | 15
CASSQAQQGFEGNTEAFF | TGCGCCAGCAGCCAAGCCCAACAGGGGTTTGAGGGGAACACTGAAGCTTTCTTT | TRBJ1-1 | TRBV4-3 | TRBD1 | 18
CASSVGTTLFPHNEQFF | TGTGCCAGCAGCGTAGGGACTACCTTGTTCCCTCACAATGAGCAGTTCTTC | TRBJ2-1 | TRBV9 | NA | 17
CASSQGSGITDTQYF | TGCGCCAGCAGCCAAGGTAGCGGGATCACAGATACGCAGTATTTT | TRBJ2-3 | TRBV4-3 | TRBD2 | 15
CASSLSDRPTDTQYF | TGTGCCAGCAGCTTAAGCGACAGGCCCACAGATACGCAGTATTTT | TRBJ2-3 | TRBV7-7 | NA | 15
CASNVEGAGSYEQYF | TGTGCCAGCAATGTCGAGGGAGCCGGCTCCTACGAGCAGTACTTC | TRBJ2-7 | TRBV28 | NA | 15
CASSPRWDRASPLHF | TGTGCCAGCAGCCCCCGATGGGACAGAGCGTCACCCCTCCACTTT | TRBJ1-6 | TRBV14 | TRBD1 | 15
CASTNSGKLHEQYF | TGTGCCAGTACCAATTCAGGGAAACTGCACGAGCAGTACTTC | TRBJ2-7 | TRBV19 | NA | 14
CASSLAQEGNTGELFF | TGTGCCAGCAGCTTAGCGCAGGAGGGCAACACCGGGGAGCTGTTTTTT | TRBJ2-2 | TRBV7-6 | NA | 16
CASSQESRGSYEQYF | TGCGCCAGCAGCCAAGAGTCTAGGGGCTCCTACGAGCAGTACTTC | TRBJ2-7 | TRBV4-3 | NA | 15
CSVERVTDTQYF | TGCAGCGTTGAAAGAGTTACAGATACGCAGTATTTT | TRBJ2-3 | TRBV29-1 | NA | 12
CASSKVADSPLYGYTF | TGCGCCAGCAGCAAGGTAGCAGACAGCCCTCTCTATGGCTACACCTTC | TRBJ1-2 | TRBV5-1 | NA | 16
CASSEDPGTGREAFF | TGTGCCAGCAGTGAGGACCCCGGGACAGGGAGAGAAGCTTTCTTT | TRBJ1-1 | TRBV2 | TRBD1 | 15